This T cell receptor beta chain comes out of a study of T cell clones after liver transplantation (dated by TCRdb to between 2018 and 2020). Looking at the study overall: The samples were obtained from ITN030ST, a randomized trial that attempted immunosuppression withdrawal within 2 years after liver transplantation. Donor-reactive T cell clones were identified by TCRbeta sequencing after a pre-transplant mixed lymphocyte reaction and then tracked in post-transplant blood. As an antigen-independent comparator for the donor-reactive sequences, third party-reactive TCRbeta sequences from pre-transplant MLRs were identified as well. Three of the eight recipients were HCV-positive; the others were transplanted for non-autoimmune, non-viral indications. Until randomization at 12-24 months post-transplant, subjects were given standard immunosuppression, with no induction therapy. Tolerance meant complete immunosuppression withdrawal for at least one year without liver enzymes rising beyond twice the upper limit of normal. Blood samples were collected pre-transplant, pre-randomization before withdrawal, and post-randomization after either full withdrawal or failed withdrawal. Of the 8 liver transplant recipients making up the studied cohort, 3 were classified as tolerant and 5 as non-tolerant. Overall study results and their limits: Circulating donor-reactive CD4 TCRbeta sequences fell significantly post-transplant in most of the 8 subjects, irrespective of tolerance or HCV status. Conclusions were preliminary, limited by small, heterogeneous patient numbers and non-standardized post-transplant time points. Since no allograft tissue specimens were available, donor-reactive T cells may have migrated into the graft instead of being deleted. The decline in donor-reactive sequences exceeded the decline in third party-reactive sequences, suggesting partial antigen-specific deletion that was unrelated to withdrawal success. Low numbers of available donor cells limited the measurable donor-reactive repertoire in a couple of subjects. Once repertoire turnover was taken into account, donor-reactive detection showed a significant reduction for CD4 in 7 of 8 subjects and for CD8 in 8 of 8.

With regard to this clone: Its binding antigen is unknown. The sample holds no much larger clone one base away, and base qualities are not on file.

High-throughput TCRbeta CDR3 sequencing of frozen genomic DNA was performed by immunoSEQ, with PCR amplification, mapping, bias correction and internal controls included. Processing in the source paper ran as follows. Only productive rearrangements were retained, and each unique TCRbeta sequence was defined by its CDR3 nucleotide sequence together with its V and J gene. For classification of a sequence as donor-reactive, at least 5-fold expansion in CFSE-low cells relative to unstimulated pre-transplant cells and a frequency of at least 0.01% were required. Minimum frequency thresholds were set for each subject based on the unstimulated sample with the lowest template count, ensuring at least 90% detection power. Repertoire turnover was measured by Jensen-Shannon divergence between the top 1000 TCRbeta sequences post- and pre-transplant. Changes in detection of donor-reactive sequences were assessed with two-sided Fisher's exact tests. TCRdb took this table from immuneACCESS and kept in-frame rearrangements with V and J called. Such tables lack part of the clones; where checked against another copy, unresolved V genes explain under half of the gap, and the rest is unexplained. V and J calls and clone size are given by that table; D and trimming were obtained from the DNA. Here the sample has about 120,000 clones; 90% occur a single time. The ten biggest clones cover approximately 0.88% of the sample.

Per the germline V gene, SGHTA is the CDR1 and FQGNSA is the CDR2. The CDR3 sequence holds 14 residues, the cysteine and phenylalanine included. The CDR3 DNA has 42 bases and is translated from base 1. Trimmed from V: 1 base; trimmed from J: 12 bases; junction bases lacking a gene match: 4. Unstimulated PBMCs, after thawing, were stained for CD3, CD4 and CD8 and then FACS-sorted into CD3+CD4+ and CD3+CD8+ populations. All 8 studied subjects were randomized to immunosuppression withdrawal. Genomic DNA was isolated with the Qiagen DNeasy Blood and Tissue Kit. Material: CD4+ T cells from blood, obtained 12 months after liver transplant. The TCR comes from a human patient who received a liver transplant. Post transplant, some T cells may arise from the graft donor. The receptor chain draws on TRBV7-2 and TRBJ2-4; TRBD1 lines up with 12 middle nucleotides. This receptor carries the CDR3 CASSLVGTGGAQYF. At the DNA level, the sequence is TGTGCCAGCAGCTTAGTCGGGACAGGGGGCGCTCAGTACTTC.